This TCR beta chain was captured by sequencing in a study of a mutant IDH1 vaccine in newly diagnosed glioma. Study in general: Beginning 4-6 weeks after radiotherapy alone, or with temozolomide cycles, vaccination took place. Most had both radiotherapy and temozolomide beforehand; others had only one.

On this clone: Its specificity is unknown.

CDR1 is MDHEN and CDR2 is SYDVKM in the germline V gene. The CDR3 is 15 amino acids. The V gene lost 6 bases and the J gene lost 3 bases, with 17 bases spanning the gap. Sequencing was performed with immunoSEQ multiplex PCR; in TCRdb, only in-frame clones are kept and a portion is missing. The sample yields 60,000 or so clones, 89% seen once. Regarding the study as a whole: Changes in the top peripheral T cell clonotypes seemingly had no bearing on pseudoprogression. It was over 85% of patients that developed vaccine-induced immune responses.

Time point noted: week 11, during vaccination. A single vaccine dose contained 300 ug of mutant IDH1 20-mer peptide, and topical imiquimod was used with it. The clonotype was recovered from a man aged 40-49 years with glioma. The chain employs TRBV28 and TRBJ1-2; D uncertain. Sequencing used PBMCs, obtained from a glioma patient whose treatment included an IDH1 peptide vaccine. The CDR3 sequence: CASSFFLGQDYGYTF. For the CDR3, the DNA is TGTGCCAGCAGCTTCTTTTTAGGTCAGGACTATGGCTACACCTTC.